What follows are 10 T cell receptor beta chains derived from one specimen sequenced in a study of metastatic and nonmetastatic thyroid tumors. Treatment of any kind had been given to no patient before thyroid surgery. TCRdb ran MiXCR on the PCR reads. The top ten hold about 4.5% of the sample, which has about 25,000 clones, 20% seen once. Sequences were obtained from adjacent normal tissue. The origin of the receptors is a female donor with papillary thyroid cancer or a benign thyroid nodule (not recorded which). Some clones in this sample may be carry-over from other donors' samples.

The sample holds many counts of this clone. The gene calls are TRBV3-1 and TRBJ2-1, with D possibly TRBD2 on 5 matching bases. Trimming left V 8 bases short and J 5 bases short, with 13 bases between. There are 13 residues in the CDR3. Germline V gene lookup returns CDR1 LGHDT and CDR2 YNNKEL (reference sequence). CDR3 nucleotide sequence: TGTGCCAGCGGCCCGAGGGTCAACAATGAGCAGTTCTTC. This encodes CASGPRVNNEQFF.

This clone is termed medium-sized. The CDR3 bases are TGTGCCAGCCGCGTAGGGTCGGGAGAGCAGTACTTC. It yields the protein CASRVGSGEQYF. The V call is TRBV28, the J call TRBJ2-7, with a weak D call TRBD2 (5 bases). CDR3 length equals 12 residues. The germline V gene has CDR1 MDHEN and CDR2 SYDVKM. V dropped 8 bases and J dropped 7 bases, with 15 bases sitting between them. Combining the CDR3 with reference TRBV28 and TRBJ2-7 gives the whole variable domain DVKVTQSSRYLVKRTGEKVFLECVQDMDHENMFWYRQDPGLGLRLIYFSYDVKMKEKGDIPEGYSVSREKKERFSLILESASTNQTSMYLCASRVGSGEQYFGPGTRLTVT.

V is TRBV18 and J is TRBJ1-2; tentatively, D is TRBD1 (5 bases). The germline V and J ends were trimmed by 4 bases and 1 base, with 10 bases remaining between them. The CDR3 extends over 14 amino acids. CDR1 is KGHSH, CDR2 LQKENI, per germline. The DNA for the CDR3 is TGTGCCAGCTCACGGGGACCTAGTAACTATGGCTACACCTTC. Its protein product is CASSRGPSNYGYTF.

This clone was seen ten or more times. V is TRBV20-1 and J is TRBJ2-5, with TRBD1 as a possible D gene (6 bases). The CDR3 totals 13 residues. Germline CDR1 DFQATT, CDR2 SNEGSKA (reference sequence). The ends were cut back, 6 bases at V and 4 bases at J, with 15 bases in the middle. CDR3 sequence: CSALAQGRETQYF. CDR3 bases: TGCAGTGCCCTGGCCCAGGGGCGAGAGACCCAGTACTTC.

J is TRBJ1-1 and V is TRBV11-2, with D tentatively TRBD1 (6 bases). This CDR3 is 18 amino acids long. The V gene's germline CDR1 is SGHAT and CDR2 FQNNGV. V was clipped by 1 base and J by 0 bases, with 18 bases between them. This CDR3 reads CASSLGSGARKMNTEAFF. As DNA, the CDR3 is TGTGCCAGCAGCTTAGGGTCAGGGGCCCGTAAAATGAACACTGAAGCTTTCTTT.

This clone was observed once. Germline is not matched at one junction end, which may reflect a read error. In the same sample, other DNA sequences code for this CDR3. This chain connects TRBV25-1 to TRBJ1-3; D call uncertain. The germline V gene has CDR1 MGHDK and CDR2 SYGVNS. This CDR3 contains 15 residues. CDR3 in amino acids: CASSVASSSGNTIYF. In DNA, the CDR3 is TGTGCCAGCAGTGTGGCGTCTAGCTCTGGAAACACCATCTATTTT.

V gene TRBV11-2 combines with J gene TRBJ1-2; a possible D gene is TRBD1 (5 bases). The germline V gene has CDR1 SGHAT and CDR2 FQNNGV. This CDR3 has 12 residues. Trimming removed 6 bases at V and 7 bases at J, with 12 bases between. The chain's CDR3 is CASRLWGSGYTF. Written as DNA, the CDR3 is TGTGCCAGCAGGCTGTGGGGGAGTGGCTACACCTTC.

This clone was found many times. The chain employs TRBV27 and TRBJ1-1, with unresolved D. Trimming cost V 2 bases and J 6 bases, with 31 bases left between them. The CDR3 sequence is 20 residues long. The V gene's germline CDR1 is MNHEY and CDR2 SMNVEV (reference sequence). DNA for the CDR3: TGTGCCAGCAGTTTAAAGTTGTGGGGTGATCAGAGCCACGTCTTCGCTGAAGCTTTCTTT. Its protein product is CASSLKLWGDQSHVFAEAFF.

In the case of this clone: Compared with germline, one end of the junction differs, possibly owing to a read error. This CDR3 reads CASSFGASITYEQYF. As DNA, the CDR3 is TGTGCCAGCAGCTTCGGGGCTTCGATCACCTACGAGCAGTATTTC. The chain recombines TRBV7-2 with TRBJ2-7; D could derive from TRBD1 or TRBD2 (5 bases each). Germline V gene sequence: CDR1 SGHTA, CDR2 FQGNSA. CDR3 length: 15 amino acids.

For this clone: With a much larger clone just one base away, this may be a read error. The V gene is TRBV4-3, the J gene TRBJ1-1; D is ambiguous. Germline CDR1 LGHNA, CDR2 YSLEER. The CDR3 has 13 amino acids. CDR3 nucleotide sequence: TGCGCCAGCAGCCAAGCCCGCGTGACTGGAGCTTTCTTT. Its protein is CASSQARVTGAFF.